The sample holds one count of the clone carrying this T cell receptor beta chain. The antigen is unknown. Participants with hyperthyroidism, aged 18 to 65, were newly diagnosed with under 2 months' duration. The sequenced template was RNA, covering the TCR beta CDR3 region. HTBI primers were employed in first-round RT-PCR, then a second-round multiplex PCR followed. TCRdb ran MiXCR on the multiplex PCR reads and lists one entry per CDR3 protein. The table includes about 500,000 distinct CDR3 sequences, roughly 39% detected once. CDR1 and CDR2 (germline): SGHAT, FQNNGV. The trim removed 6 bases at V and 14 bases at J, leaving 11 bases unmatched. The CDR3 covers 12 residues. The data belong to a study of Graves' ophthalmopathy and Graves' hyperthyroidism. Whole-study context: Absence of ophthalmopathy within 18 months of follow-up defined stable hyperthyroidism.

General study points: Blood repertoires reportedly contained most expanded thyroid clonotypes above 0.001 frequency.

This sequence originates from an adult man with Graves' hyperthyroidism. The chain is built from TRBV11-2 and TRBJ1-1; 8 bases match TRBD1. The specimen was peripheral blood or thyroid tissue (not recorded which). The CDR3 sequence is CASRNPTGEAFF. CDR3 sequence (DNA): TGTGCCAGCAGGAATCCGACAGGGGAGGCCTTCTTT.